A selection of T cell receptor beta chains follows, all from one sample in a study of control samples from healthy donors and cancer patients. The method was immunoSEQ multiplex PCR; TCRdb's version includes in-frame clones alone and lacks a portion of them. The sample has roughly 120,000 clones, about 95% seen once. The specimen sequenced was blood. The source is a man aged 30 to 45 in good health. The CDR3 runs from the conserved cysteine through the conserved F or W. The D gene is left open where the match is weak. The size entry is marked missing in some rows and otherwise reads once, few, many or a size class.

D gene,J gene,clone size,V gene,CDR3 protein,CDR3 DNA
TRBD1,TRBJ1-1,NA,TRBV4-1,CASSRGQGRGTEAFF,TGCGCCAGCAGCCGCGGACAGGGTAGGGGTACTGAAGCTTTCTTT
NA,TRBJ1-2,NA,TRBV7-9,CASSFVGSNYGYTF,TGTGCCAGCAGCTTCGTAGGGTCAAACTATGGCTACACCTTC
TRBD1,TRBJ2-7,NA,TRBV10-2,CASSEQGIGGSYEQYF,TGCGCCAGCAGTGAACAGGGGATAGGGGGTTCCTACGAGCAGTACTTC
TRBD1,TRBJ2-5,NA,TRBV3-1/TRBV3-2,CASSDRDRGRLETQYF,TGTGCCAGCAGCGACCGGGACAGGGGGCGTCTGGAGACCCAGTACTTC
NA,TRBJ1-6,NA,TRBV10-1,CASSEMRINSPLHF,TGCGCCAGCAGTGAGATGAGGATTAATTCACCCCTCCACTTT
NA,TRBJ2-5,NA,TRBV5-5,CASSLAPSYQETQYF,TGTGCCAGCAGCTTGGCACCTAGCTACCAAGAGACCCAGTACTTC
NA,TRBJ2-2,NA,TRBV15,CATLAGGELFF,TGTGCCACCCTTGCTGGCGGGGAGCTGTTTTTT
TRBD2,TRBJ2-1,once,TRBV5-1,CASSLGLADNEQFF,TGCGCCAGCAGCTTGGGACTAGCGGACAATGAGCAGTTCTTC
NA,TRBJ1-6,NA,TRBV2,CASSLLGPYNSPLHF,TGTGCCAGCAGTCTTCTCGGTCCCTATAATTCACCCCTCCACTTT
TRBD2,TRBJ2-1,once,TRBV7-2,CASSLAYVTSDEQFF,TGTGCCAGCAGCTTAGCCTATGTGACTAGCGATGAGCAGTTCTTC
NA,TRBJ1-5,NA,TRBV18,CASSPTGTTNQPQHF,TGTGCCAGCTCTCCTACAGGGACGACCAATCAGCCCCAGCATTTT
NA,TRBJ2-3,NA,TRBV11-2,CASHRGKFTDTQYF,TGTGCCAGCCACAGAGGGAAGTTCACAGATACGCAGTATTTT
NA,TRBJ1-5,NA,TRBV5-6,CASSGGTGGNQPQHF,TGTGCCAGCAGCGGGGGGACGGGGGGCAATCAGCCCCAGCATTTT
NA,TRBJ2-7,few,TRBV6-1,CASSERGSYEQYF,TGTGCCAGCAGTGAAAGGGGATCATACGAGCAGTACTTC
NA,TRBJ2-7,NA,TRBV27,CASSPGGASYEQYF,TGTGCCAGCAGCCCAGGGGGGGCCTCCTACGAGCAGTACTTC
TRBD1,TRBJ2-7,NA,TRBV19,CASSIGPGTGTYEQYF,TGTGCCAGTAGTATAGGACCCGGGACAGGCACCTACGAGCAGTACTTC
NA,TRBJ1-1,NA,TRBV18,CASSPGTDNTEAFF,TGTGCCAGCTCACCTGGGACGGATAACACTGAAGCTTTCTTT
NA,TRBJ2-1,NA,TRBV19,CASSGPRSGDEQFF,TGTGCCAGTTCTGGACCCCGGAGTGGGGATGAGCAGTTCTTC
NA,TRBJ1-6,NA,TRBV6-6,CASSYGGRRSISPLHF,TGTGCCAGCAGTTACGGCGGACGCCGGTCGATATCACCCCTCCACTTT
NA,TRBJ1-5,once,TRBV28,CASSLYSSNQPQHF,TGTGCCAGCAGTTTATACAGTAGCAATCAGCCCCAGCATTTT
NA,TRBJ2-1,NA,TRBV5-1,CASSKAGTGYNEQFF,TGCGCCAGCAGCAAGGCCGGGACTGGGTACAATGAGCAGTTCTTC
TRBD1,TRBJ1-2,NA,TRBV19,CASSMGQGTYGYTF,TGTGCCAGTAGTATGGGACAGGGCACCTATGGCTACACCTTC
TRBD2,TRBJ2-1,NA,TRBV18,CASSPQSSGGFNEQFF,TGTGCCAGCTCACCACAATCTAGCGGGGGATTCAATGAGCAGTTCTTC
NA,TRBJ1-4,NA,TRBV19,CASSSRPGGREKLFF,TGTGCCAGTAGTAGCCGTCCGGGGGGCCGTGAAAAACTGTTTTTT
NA,TRBJ1-3,NA,TRBV3-1/TRBV3-2,CASSPRLPGTHSGNTIYF,TGTGCCAGCAGCCCGCGGCTCCCCGGGACACACTCTGGAAACACCATATATTTT
TRBD1,TRBJ1-6,NA,TRBV3-1/TRBV3-2,CASSSTGGSSPLHF,TGTGCCAGCAGTTCTACAGGGGGGTCGTCACCCCTCCACTTT
NA,TRBJ1-4,NA,TRBV28,CASKVIGQTNEKLFF,TGTGCCAGCAAGGTGATAGGACAGACTAATGAAAAACTGTTTTTT
NA,TRBJ1-1,NA,TRBV3-1/TRBV3-2,CASSQGVKNTEAFF,TGTGCCAGCAGCCAAGGGGTTAAGAACACTGAAGCTTTCTTT
NA,TRBJ1-4,NA,TRBV4-3,CASSQEQGRLGEKLFF,TGCGCCAGCAGCCAGGAGCAGGGGCGGCTTGGAGAAAAACTGTTTTTT
TRBD1,TRBJ1-6,NA,TRBV15,CATSETRDRNSPLHF,TGTGCCACCAGCGAGACCAGGGACAGGAATTCACCCCTCCACTTT
TRBD2,TRBJ2-5,NA,TRBV10-3,CAISAGLAGDQETQYF,TGTGCCATCAGTGCTGGGTTAGCGGGGGACCAAGAGACCCAGTACTTC
NA,TRBJ2-5,once,TRBV30,CAWSVSSLETQYF,TGTGCCTGGAGTGTTTCCAGTTTAGAGACCCAGTACTTC